A selection of T cell receptor beta chains follows, all from one sample in a study of neoadjuvant anti-PD-1 for oral cavity cancer. Measured with immunoSEQ multiplex PCR; TCRdb has only the in-frame clones, and not every one. The sample shows about 12,000 clones, roughly 70% of them seen only once. The input for sequencing was PBMCs, taken after nivolumab (anti-PD-1) treatment. The receptors were gathered from a person between 40 and 79 years old with oral cavity squamous cell carcinoma. Both conserved end residues are part of each CDR3. A D gene is named only where the DNA matches it firmly. Not every row has a clone size; where given, it reads once, few, many or a size class.

v_call	d_call	clone_size	j_call	cdr3_aa	cdr3_nt
TRBV5-1	TRBD1	NA	TRBJ2-7	CASSLRGPGDSYEQYF	TGCGCCAGCAGCTTGAGGGGGCCAGGGGACTCCTACGAGCAGTACTTC
TRBV7-9	NA	NA	TRBJ1-2	CASSPQDYGYTF	TGTGCCAGCAGCCCACAGGACTATGGCTACACCTTC
TRBV2	NA	once	TRBJ2-1	CARERRAWDNEQFF	TGTGCCAGAGAGCGTCGGGCGTGGGACAATGAGCAGTTCTTC
TRBV4-2	TRBD1	NA	TRBJ1-4	CASSQDPSRGEKLFF	TGTGCCAGCAGCCAAGATCCATCCAGGGGGGAAAAACTGTTTTTT
TRBV28	NA	few	TRBJ2-2	CASSFDRLGTGELFF	TGTGCCAGCAGTTTTGATAGGCTGGGCACCGGGGAGCTGTTTTTT
TRBV2	NA	once	TRBJ1-3	CASSEYRSGNTIYF	TGTGCCAGCAGTGAATATAGGTCCGGAAACACCATATATTTT
TRBV5-1	TRBD2	NA	TRBJ2-7	CASSSGTSGGQEYF	TGCGCCAGCAGCTCCGGGACTAGCGGGGGCCAAGAGTACTTC
TRBV6-1	NA	NA	TRBJ2-3	CASSSQGGSTDTQYF	TGTGCCAGCAGTTCACAGGGCGGGAGCACAGATACGCAGTATTTT
TRBV19	NA	NA	TRBJ2-2	CASTSRRFGELFF	TGTGCCAGTACCTCCCGCCGGTTCGGGGAGCTGTTTTTT
TRBV7-3	NA	once	TRBJ2-1	CASSLMGGGSYNEQFF	TGTGCCAGCAGCTTAATGGGGGGAGGATCCTACAATGAGCAGTTCTTC
TRBV5-6	NA	NA	TRBJ2-5	CASSRSGAKETQYF	TGTGCCAGCAGCAGGTCGGGAGCAAAAGAGACCCAGTACTTC
TRBV6-6	NA	few	TRBJ1-1	CASSYSWVNTEAFF	TGTGCCAGCAGTTACTCATGGGTCAACACTGAAGCTTTCTTT
TRBV7-8	NA	NA	TRBJ2-4	CASSLAYRLAKNIQYF	TGTGCCAGCAGCTTAGCGTACCGATTAGCCAAAAACATTCAGTACTTC
TRBV7-9	TRBD1	few	TRBJ1-1	CASSSLRRGAETEAFF	TGTGCCAGCAGCTCCCTGCGCAGGGGGGCGGAGACTGAAGCTTTCTTT
TRBV19	NA	once	TRBJ1-5	CASSIKIAGYNQPQHF	TGTGCCAGTAGTATAAAAATTGCGGGGTACAATCAGCCCCAGCATTTT
TRBV29-1	NA	NA	TRBJ1-1	CSVGEQGSEAFF	TGCAGCGTCGGTGAACAGGGAAGTGAAGCTTTCTTT
TRBV29-1	NA	few	TRBJ2-1	CSVGRTIYNEQFF	TGCAGCGTTGGTAGGACCATCTACAATGAGCAGTTCTTC
TRBV2	NA	NA	TRBJ2-1	CASSESQAGAYNEQFF	TGTGCCAGCAGTGAAAGCCAGGCGGGGGCATACAATGAGCAGTTCTTC
TRBV5-1	NA	NA	TRBJ1-2	CASSSPGWLYGYTF	TGCGCCAGCAGCTCACCCGGGTGGCTCTATGGCTACACCTTC
TRBV28	TRBD1	few	TRBJ1-5	CASSFRTGDQPQHF	TGTGCCAGCAGTTTCCGGACAGGGGATCAGCCCCAGCATTTT
TRBV7-3	TRBD1	NA	TRBJ1-2	CASSLTGGFNYGYTF	TGTGCCAGCAGCCTCACAGGGGGCTTTAACTATGGCTACACCTTC
TRBV5-1	NA	NA	TRBJ2-1	CASSGRQDNEQFF	TGCGCCAGCTCCGGGAGACAGGACAATGAGCAGTTCTTC
TRBV7-8	NA	once	TRBJ2-7	CASSPRAPPYEQYF	TGTGCCAGCAGCCCCAGGGCACCCCCCTACGAGCAGTACTTC
TRBV11-2	NA	NA	TRBJ1-2	CASSLGFRGGYGYTF	TGTGCCAGCAGCTTAGGGTTCAGAGGGGGCTATGGCTACACCTTC
TRBV7-6	TRBD2	NA	TRBJ2-7	CASSLGGSGSYEQYF	TGTGCCAGCAGCTTAGGCGGGAGCGGTTCCTACGAGCAGTACTTC
TRBV27	NA	NA	TRBJ1-3	CASRSSGNTIYF	TGTGCCAGCAGGTCCTCTGGAAACACCATATATTTT
TRBV12-5	NA	NA	TRBJ1-1	CASGIGGTEAFF	TGTGCTAGTGGAATAGGGGGCACTGAAGCTTTCTTT
TRBV7-2	NA	NA	TRBJ1-1	CASSLAQMNTEAFF	TGTGCCAGCAGCTTGGCGCAGATGAACACTGAAGCTTTCTTT
TRBV5-1	NA	NA	TRBJ2-7	CASSLDNAGGEQYF	TGCGCCAGCAGCTTGGACAATGCCGGTGGGGAGCAGTACTTC
TRBV10-2	NA	NA	TRBJ2-1	CASSDPRGGRSYNEQFF	TGCGCCAGCAGTGACCCGAGAGGGGGTAGGTCCTACAATGAGCAGTTCTTC
TRBV2	NA	few	TRBJ2-2	CASSRIGVVGELFF	TGTGCCAGCAGTAGGATCGGGGTCGTCGGGGAGCTGTTTTTT
TRBV5-1	NA	NA	TRBJ2-1	CASSTHGNEQFF	TGCGCCAGCAGCACCCATGGAAATGAGCAGTTCTTC
TRBV6-6	NA	NA	TRBJ1-1	CASSFRNTEAFF	TGTGCCAGCAGTTTCAGGAACACTGAAGCTTTCTTT
TRBV9	NA	NA	TRBJ1-5	CASSPPGLQPQHF	TGTGCCAGCAGCCCCCCGGGACTCCAGCCCCAGCATTTT
TRBV7-2	NA	once	TRBJ1-1	CASSLNQGFTEAFF	TGTGCCAGCAGCTTAAATCAGGGTTTCACTGAAGCTTTCTTT
TRBV29-1	NA	once	TRBJ2-7	CSVTTIGFEQYF	TGCAGCGTTACCACAATTGGTTTCGAGCAGTACTTC
TRBV6-1	NA	NA	TRBJ1-1	CASSEKPRNTEAFF	TGTGCCAGCAGTGAAAAGCCAAGGAACACTGAAGCTTTCTTT
TRBV11-2	TRBD1	NA	TRBJ2-7	CASSLGLRTGAPYEQYF	TGTGCCAGCAGCTTAGGGCTACGGACAGGGGCTCCCTACGAGCAGTACTTC
TRBV25-1	NA	once	TRBJ2-7	CASSGYRVEQYF	TGTGCCAGCAGTGGATACAGGGTCGAGCAGTACTTC
TRBV13	TRBD1	NA	TRBJ1-2	CASSLGTGRLHTF	TGTGCCAGCAGCTTGGGGACAGGGAGGTTACACACCTTC
TRBV4-1	TRBD2	NA	TRBJ2-1	CASSQGQGLAGEEEQFF	TGCGCCAGCAGCCAAGGACAGGGACTAGCGGGGGAGGAGGAGCAGTTCTTC
TRBV2	NA	NA	TRBJ1-1	CASRSSGYTEAFF	TGTGCCAGTCGATCCAGCGGGTACACTGAAGCTTTCTTT
TRBV5-4	NA	NA	TRBJ2-2	CASSSGGYTGELFF	TGTGCCAGCAGCTCCGGGGGCTACACCGGGGAGCTGTTTTTT
TRBV23-1	NA	NA	TRBJ1-5	CASSQSERANNQPQHF	TGCGCCAGCAGTCAATCGGAAAGGGCTAACAATCAGCCCCAGCATTTT
TRBV6-5	NA	NA	TRBJ2-5	CASSYSFPAETQYF	TGTGCCAGCAGTTACTCGTTTCCCGCGGAGACCCAGTACTTC